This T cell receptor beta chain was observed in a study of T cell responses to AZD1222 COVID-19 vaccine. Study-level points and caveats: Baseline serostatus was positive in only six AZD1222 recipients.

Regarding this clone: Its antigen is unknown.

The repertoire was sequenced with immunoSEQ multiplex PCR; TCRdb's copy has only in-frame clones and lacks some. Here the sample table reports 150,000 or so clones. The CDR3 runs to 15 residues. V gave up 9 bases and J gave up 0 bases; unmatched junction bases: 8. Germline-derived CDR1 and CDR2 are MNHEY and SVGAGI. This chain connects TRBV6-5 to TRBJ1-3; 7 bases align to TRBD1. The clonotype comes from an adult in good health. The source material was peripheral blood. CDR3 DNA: TGTGCCAGTCGAGCGGGACAGAGCTCTGGAAACACCATATATTTT. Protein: CASRAGQSSGNTIYF.